Described below is a single T cell receptor beta chain sequence and its context. Per the germline V gene, CDR1 is ENHRY and CDR2 is SYGVKD. Trimming cost V 4 bases and J 2 bases, with 7 bases left between them. CDR3 length equals 13 residues. The data were obtained in a study of blood T cell repertoires in COVID-19. Study in general: COVID-19 samples, acute and convalescent, were from the United States, Italy and Spain. Sources were T cells, B-cell-depleted T cells, or PBMCs; the material itself was cDNA or gDNA.

Generated by immunoSEQ multiplex PCR, the TCRdb table keeps only in-frame clones and is missing some. The data hold about 210,000 clones, with around 84% observed a single time. This sequence was found in a woman aged 80 or older with acute or convalescent COVID-19. The sequencing input was peripheral blood. V gene TRBV10-3 combines with J gene TRBJ2-3; D perhaps matches TRBD1 (5 bases). As DNA, the CDR3 is TGTGCCATCAGTGGGGGCCTCACAGATACGCAGTATTTT. Protein product: CAISGGLTDTQYF.